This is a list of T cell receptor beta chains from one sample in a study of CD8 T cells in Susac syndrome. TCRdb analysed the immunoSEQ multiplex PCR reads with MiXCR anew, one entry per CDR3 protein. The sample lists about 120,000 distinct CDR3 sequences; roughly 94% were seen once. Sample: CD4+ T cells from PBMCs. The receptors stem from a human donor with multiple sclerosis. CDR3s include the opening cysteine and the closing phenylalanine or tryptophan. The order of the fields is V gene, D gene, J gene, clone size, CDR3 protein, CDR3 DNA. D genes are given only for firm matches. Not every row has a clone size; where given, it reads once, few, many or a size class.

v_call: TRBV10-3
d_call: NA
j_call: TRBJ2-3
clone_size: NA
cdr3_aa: CAISERGQGGSDTQYF
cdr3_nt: TGTGCCATCAGTGAGAGAGGGCAGGGGGGCTCAGATACGCAGTATTTT

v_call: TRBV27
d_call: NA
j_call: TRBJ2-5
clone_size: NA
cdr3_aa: CASSFAGTQYF
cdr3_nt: TGTGCCAGCAGTTTTGCGGGGACCCAGTACTTC

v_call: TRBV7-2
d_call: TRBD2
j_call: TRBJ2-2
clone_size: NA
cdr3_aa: CASSSQRGRNTGELFF
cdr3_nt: TGTGCCAGCAGCTCCCAGCGGGGGAGGAACACCGGGGAGCTGTTTTTT

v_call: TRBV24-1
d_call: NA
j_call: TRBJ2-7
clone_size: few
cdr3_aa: CATQGASYEQYF
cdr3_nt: TGTGCCACCCAAGGGGCAAGCTACGAGCAGTACTTC

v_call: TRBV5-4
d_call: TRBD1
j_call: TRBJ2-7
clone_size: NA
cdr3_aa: CASSFQQGARNEQYF
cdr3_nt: TGTGCCAGCAGCTTTCAACAGGGGGCCCGGAACGAGCAGTACTTC

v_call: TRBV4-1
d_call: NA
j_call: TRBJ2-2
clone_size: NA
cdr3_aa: CASSFQQAGELFF
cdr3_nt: TGCGCCAGCAGCTTTCAGCAGGCCGGGGAGCTGTTTTTT

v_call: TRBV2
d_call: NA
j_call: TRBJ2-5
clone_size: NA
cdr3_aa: CASERVETQYF
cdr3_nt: TGTGCCAGCGAGCGGGTAGAGACCCAGTACTTC

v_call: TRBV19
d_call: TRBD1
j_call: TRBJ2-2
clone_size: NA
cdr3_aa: CASSPPGQGAVGELFF
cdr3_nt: TGTGCCAGTAGCCCACCGGGACAGGGGGCCGTCGGGGAGCTGTTTTTT

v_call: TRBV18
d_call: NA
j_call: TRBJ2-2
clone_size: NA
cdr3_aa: CASSPGENTGELFF
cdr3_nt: TGTGCCAGCTCACCAGGGGAAAACACCGGGGAGCTGTTTTTT

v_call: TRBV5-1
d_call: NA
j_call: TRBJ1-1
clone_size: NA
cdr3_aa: CASREQGGTEAFF
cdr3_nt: TGCGCCAGCAGAGAACAGGGTGGCACTGAAGCTTTCTTT

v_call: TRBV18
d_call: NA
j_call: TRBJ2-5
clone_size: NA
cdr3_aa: CASSPKEGRTQYF
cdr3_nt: TGTGCCAGCTCACCAAAAGAGGGTAGAACCCAGTACTTC

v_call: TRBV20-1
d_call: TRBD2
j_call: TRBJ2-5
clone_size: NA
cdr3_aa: CSVTSGTAQETQYF
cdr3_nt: TGCAGTGTTACTAGCGGGACAGCACAAGAGACCCAGTACTTC

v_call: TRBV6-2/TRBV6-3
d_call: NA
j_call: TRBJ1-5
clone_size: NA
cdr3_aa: CASSHGGGMSNQPQHF
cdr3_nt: TGTGCCAGCAGCCATGGGGGGGGTATGAGCAATCAGCCCCAGCATTTT

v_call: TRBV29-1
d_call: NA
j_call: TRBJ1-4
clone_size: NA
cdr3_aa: CSVREGPNEKLFF
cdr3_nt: TGCAGCGTGAGGGAGGGACCCAATGAAAAACTGTTTTTT

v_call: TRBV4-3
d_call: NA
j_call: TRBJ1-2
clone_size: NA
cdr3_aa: CASSQGLQVAGDYGYTF
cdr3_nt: TGCGCCAGCAGCCAAGGTTTACAGGTGGCAGGCGACTATGGCTACACCTTC

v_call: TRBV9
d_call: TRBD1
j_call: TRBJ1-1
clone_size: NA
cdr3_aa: CASSEAPGQGNTEAFF
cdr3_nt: TGTGCCAGCAGCGAGGCCCCGGGACAGGGGAACACTGAAGCTTTCTTT

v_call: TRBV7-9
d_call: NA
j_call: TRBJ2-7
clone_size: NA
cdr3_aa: CASSAGTLQIGEQYF
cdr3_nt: TGTGCCAGCAGCGCAGGGACTTTGCAGATCGGCGAGCAGTACTTC

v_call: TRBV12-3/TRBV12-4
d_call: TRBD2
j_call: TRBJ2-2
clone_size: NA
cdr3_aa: CASSRRGGGELFF
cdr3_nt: TGTGCCAGCAGTCGGCGGGGGGGCGGGGAGCTGTTTTTT

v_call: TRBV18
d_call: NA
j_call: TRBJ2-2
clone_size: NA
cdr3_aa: CASSPDSLTGELFF
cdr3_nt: TGTGCCAGCTCACCGGACAGTCTCACCGGGGAGCTGTTTTTT

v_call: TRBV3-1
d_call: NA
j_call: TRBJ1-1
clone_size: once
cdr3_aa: CASSIRGGRNTEAFF
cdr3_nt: TGTGCCAGCAGCATCAGAGGGGGGAGGAACACTGAAGCTTTCTTT

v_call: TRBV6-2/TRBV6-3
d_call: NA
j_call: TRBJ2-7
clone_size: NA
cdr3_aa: CASGGLDEQYF
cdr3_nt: TGTGCCAGTGGGGGGTTAGACGAGCAGTACTTC

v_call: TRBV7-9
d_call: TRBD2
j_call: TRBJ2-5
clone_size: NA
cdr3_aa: CASNSRSSGSEETQYF
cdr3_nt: TGTGCCAGCAACTCGAGGTCCAGCGGGAGTGAGGAGACCCAGTACTTC

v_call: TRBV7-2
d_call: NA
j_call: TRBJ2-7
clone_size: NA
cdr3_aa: CASREVSGPSYEQYF
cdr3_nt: TGTGCCAGCCGAGAAGTCAGCGGGCCCTCCTACGAGCAGTACTTC

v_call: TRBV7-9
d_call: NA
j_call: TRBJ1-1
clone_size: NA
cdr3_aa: CASSLGGTTEAFF
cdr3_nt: TGTGCCAGCAGCCTTGGGGGGACCACTGAAGCTTTCTTT

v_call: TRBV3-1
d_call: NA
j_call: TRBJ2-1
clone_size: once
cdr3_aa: CASSQVRPSYNEQFF
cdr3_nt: TGTGCCAGCAGCCAAGTCCGCCCCTCCTACAATGAGCAGTTCTTC

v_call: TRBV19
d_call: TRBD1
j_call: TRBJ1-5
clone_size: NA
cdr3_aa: CASSNPRGRGHNQPQHF
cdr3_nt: TGTGCCAGTAGTAACCCCAGGGGGAGGGGGCACAATCAGCCCCAGCATTTT

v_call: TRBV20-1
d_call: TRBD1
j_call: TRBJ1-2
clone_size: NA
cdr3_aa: CSALQGVNYGYTF
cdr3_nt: TGCAGTGCTCTCCAGGGGGTAAACTATGGCTACACCTTC

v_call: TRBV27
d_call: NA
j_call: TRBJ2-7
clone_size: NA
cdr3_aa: CASSRKGTVFYEQYF
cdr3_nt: TGTGCCAGCAGTCGGAAGGGTACGGTATTCTACGAGCAGTACTTC

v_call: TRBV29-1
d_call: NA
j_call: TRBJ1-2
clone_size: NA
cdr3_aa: CSVEDTPF
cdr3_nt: TGCAGCGTTGAGGACACTCCCTTC

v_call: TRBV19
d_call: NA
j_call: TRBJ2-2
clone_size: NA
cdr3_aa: CASQGSNTGELFF
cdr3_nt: TGTGCCTCACAGGGATCGAACACCGGGGAGCTGTTTTTT

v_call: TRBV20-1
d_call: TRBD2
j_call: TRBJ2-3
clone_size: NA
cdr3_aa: CSSSHGGGADTQYF
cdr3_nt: TGCAGTTCCTCTCACGGCGGGGGGGCAGATACGCAGTATTTT

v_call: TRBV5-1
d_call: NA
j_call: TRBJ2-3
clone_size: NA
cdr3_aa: CASVYGGSSTDTQYF
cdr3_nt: TGCGCCAGCGTCTACGGAGGTTCTAGCACAGATACGCAGTATTTT

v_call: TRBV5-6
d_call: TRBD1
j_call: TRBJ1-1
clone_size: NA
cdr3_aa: CASTRDRGVTEAFF
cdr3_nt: TGTGCCAGCACCCGGGACAGGGGAGTCACTGAAGCTTTCTTT

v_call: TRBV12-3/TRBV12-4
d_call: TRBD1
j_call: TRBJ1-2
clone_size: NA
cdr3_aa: CASSLGTGGGYTF
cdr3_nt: TGTGCCAGCAGTTTAGGGACAGGGGGCGGCTACACCTTC

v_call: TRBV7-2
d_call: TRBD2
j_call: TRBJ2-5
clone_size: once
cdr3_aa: CASSIGGVKETQYF
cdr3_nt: TGTGCCAGCAGCATCGGGGGGGTTAAAGAGACCCAGTACTTC

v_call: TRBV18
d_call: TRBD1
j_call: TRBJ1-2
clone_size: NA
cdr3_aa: CASSPSTGGAGYGYTF
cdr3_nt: TGTGCCAGCTCACCGAGCACAGGGGGCGCAGGCTATGGCTACACCTTC

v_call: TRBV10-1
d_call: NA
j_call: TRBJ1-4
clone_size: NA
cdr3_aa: CASSDVQGSNEKLFF
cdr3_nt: TGCGCCAGCAGCGACGTACAGGGATCGAATGAAAAACTGTTTTTT

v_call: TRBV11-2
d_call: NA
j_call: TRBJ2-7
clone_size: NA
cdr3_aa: CASSVGDGSSYEQYF
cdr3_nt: TGTGCCAGCAGCGTAGGCGACGGTAGCTCCTACGAGCAGTACTTC

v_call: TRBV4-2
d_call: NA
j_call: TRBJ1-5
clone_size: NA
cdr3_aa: CASSQDWDFDQPQHF
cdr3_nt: TGTGCCAGCAGCCAAGATTGGGACTTTGATCAGCCCCAGCATTTT

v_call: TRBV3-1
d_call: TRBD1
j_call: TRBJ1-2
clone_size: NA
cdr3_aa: CASSLGQAVYGYTF
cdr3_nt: TGTGCCAGCAGTCTGGGACAGGCGGTCTATGGCTACACCTTC

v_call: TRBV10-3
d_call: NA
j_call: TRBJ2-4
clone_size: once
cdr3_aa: CAIRTDRSENIQYF
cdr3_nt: TGTGCCATCAGAACCGACAGGTCGGAAAACATTCAGTACTTC

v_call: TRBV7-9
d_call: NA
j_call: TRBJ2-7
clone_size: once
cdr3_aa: CASSPKVPDYEQYF
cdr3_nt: TGTGCCAGCAGCCCTAAGGTGCCGGACTACGAGCAGTACTTC

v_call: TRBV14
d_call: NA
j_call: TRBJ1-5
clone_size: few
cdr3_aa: CASSQDSSQPQHF
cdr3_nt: TGTGCCAGCAGCCAAGATAGCAGCCAGCCCCAGCATTTT

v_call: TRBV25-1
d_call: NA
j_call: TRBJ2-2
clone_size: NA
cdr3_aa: CASSAHSTANTGELFF
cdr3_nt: TGTGCCAGCAGTGCACATTCGACTGCGAACACCGGGGAGCTGTTTTTT

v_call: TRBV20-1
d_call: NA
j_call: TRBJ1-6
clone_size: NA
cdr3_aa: CSARGSRVYSPLHF
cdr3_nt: TGCAGTGCTAGAGGGAGCAGGGTGTACTCACCCCTCCACTTT

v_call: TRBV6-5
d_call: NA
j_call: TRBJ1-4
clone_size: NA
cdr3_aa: CASSYEQPTTNEKLFF
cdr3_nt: TGTGCCAGCAGTTATGAACAACCGACGACTAATGAAAAACTGTTTTTT

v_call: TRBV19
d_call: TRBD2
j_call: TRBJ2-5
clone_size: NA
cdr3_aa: CASSGTSGRSETQYF
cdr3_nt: TGTGCCAGTAGTGGGACTAGCGGGAGATCAGAGACCCAGTACTTC

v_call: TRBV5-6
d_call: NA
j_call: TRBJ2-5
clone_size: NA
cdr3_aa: CASRTGGQETQYF
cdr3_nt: TGTGCCAGCAGAACCGGGGGTCAAGAGACCCAGTACTTC